This T cell receptor (beta chain) stems from a study of blood T cell repertoires in COVID-19. Study as a whole: The United States, Italy and Spain were the sources of the acute and convalescent COVID-19 samples. The cDNA or gDNA used as material had been derived from T cells, B-cell-depleted T cells, or PBMCs.

As handled by the study authors: Nucleated cell counts were estimated from reference gene primer amplification. This table comes from immunoSEQ multiplex PCR, and its TCRdb copy is limited to in-frame clones, with some not included. V and J calls plus clone size are reproduced from that table; the DNA served to infer D and trimming. The sample carries 88,000 or so clones, 85% to 90% recorded once. Germline V gene data show CDR1 as SQVTM and CDR2 as ANQGSEA. The CDR3 contains 13 residues. The V and J ends lost 0 bases and 4 bases respectively, with 9 bases between them. Specimen: peripheral blood. The origin of this receptor is a man aged 55 to 70 with acute or convalescent COVID-19. This chain uses TRBV29-1 with TRBJ1-2; D may be TRBD1 (5 bases). The CDR3 coding sequence is TGCAGCGTTGAAGACCCAGGGATCTATGGCTACACCTTC. This sequence encodes CSVEDPGIYGYTF.